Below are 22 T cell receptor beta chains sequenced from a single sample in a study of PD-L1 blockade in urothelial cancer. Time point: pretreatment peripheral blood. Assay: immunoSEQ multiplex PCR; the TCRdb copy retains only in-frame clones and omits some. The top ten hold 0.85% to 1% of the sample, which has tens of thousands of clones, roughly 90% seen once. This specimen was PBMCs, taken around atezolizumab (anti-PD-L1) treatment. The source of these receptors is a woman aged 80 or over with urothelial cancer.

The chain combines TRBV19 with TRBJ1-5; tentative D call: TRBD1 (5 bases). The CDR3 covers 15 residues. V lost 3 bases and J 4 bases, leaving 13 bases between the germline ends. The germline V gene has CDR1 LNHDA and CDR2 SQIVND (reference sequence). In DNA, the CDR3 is TGTGCCAGTAGTATGAGCAGGGAGGGAAATCAGCCCCAGCATTTT. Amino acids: CASSMSREGNQPQHF.

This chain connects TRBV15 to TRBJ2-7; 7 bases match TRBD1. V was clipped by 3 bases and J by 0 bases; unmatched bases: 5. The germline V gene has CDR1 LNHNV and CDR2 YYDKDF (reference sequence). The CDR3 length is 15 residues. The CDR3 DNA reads TGTGCCACCAGCAGGGACAGGCTGGGCTCCTACGAGCAGTACTTC. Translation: CATSRDRLGSYEQYF.

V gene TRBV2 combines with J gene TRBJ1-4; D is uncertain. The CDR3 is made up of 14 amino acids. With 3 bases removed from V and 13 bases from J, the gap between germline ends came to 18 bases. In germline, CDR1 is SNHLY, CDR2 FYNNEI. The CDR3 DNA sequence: TGTGCCAGCAGTGATAGTCGGGGAGGCGGTGGACTGTTTTTT. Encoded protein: CASSDSRGGGGLFF.

In nucleotides, the CDR3 is TGTGCCAGCAGTGAATTAGAAGCTGGAAACACCATATATTTT. Protein: CASSELEAGNTIYF. The V gene is TRBV2, the J gene TRBJ1-3; D gene unclear. The CDR3 is made up of 14 amino acids. CDR1 and CDR2 (germline): SNHLY, FYNNEI. Between the trimmed V and J ends, which lost 2 bases and 2 bases, there was a span of 7 bases.

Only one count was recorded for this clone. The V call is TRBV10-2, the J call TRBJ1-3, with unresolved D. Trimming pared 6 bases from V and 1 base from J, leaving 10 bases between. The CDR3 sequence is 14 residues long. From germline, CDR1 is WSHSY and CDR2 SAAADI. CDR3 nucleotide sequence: TGCGCCAGCAGCCCCAGCGCTTCTGGAAACACCATATATTTT. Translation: CASSPSASGNTIYF.

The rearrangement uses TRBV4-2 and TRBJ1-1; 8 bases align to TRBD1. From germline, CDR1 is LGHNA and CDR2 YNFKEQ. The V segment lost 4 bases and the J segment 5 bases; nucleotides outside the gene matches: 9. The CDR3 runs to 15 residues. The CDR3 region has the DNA TGTGCCAGCAGCCTTACCGGACAGGGCAGAACTGAAGCTTTCTTT. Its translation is CASSLTGQGRTEAFF.

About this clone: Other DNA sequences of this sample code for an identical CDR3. CDR3 coding DNA: TGTGCCAGCAGCGTAGGCCCCACGGGCTACGAGCAGTACTTC. Its protein product is CASSVGPTGYEQYF. The chain carries TRBV9 and TRBJ2-7, with D hard to call. Germline values: CDR1 SGDLS, CDR2 YYNGEE. The CDR3 has 14 residues. V lost 0 bases and J lost 3, with 10 bases in between.

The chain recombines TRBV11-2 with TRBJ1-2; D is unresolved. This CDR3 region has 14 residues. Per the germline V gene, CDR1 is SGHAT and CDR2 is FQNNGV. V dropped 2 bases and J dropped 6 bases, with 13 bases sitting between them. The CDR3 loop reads CASSLLGPGDGYTF. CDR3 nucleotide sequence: TGTGCCAGCAGCTTACTAGGGCCCGGGGATGGCTACACCTTC.

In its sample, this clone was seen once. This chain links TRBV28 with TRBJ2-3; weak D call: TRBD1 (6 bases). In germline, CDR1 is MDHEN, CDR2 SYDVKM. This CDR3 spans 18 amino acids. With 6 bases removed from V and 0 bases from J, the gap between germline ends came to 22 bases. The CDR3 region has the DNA TGTGCCAGCAGGGGCCGACGGCCAGGGGTCACTAGCACAGATACGCAGTATTTT. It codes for CASRGRRPGVTSTDTQYF. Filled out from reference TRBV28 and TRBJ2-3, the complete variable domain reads DVKVTQSSRYLVKRTGEKVFLECVQDMDHENMFWYRQDPGLGLRLIYFSYDVKMKEKGDIPEGYSVSREKKERFSLILESASTNQTSMYLCASRGRRPGVTSTDTQYFGPGTRLTVL.

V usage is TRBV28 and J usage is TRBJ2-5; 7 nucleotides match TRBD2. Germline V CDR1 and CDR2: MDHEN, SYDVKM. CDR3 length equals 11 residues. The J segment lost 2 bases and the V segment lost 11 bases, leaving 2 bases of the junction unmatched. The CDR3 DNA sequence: TGTGCCTTGGGGGGGCAAGAGACCCAGTACTTC. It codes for CALGGQETQYF.

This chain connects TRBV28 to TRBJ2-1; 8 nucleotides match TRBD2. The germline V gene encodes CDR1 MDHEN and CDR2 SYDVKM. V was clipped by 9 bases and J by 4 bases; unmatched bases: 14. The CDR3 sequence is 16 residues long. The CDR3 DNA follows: TGTGCCAGTCGGCCCAACGGGAGGGGGATGTACAATGAGCAGTTCTTC. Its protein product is CASRPNGRGMYNEQFF.

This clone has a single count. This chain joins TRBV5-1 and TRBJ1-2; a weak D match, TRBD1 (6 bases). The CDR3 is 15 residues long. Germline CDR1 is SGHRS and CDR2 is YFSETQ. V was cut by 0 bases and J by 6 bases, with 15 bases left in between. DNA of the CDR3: TGCGCCAGCAGCTTGGATTTGGGGGCGCGGGATGGCTACACCTTC. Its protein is CASSLDLGARDGYTF.

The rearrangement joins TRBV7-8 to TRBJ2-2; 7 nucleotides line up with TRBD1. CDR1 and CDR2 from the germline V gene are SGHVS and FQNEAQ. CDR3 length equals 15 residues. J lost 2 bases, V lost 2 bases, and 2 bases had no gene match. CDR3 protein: CASSLYRGNTGELFF. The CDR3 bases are TGTGCCAGCAGCTTATACAGGGGAAACACCGGGGAGCTGTTTTTT.

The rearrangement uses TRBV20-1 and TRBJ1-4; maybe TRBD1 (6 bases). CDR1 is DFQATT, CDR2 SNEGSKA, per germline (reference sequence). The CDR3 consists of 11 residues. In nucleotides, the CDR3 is TGCATTTGGGGGCGGGATGAAAAACTGTTTTTT. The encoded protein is CIWGRDEKLFF.

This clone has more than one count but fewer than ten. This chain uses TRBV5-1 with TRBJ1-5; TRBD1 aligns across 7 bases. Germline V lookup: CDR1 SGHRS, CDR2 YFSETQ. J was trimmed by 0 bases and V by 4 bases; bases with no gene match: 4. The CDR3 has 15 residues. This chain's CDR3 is CASSPQGYSNQPQHF. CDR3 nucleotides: TGCGCCAGCAGCCCACAGGGGTATAGCAATCAGCCCCAGCATTTT.

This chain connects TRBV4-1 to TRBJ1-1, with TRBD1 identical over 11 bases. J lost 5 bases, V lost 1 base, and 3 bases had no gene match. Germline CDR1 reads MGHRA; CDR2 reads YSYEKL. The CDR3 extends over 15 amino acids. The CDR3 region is CASSQAGQGATEAFF. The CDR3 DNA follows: TGCGCCAGCAGCCAAGCAGGACAGGGGGCGACTGAAGCTTTCTTT.

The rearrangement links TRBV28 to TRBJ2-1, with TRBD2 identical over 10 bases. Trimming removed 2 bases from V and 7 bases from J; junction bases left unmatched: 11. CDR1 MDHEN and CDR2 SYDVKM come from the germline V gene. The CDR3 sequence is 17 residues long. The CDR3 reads CASSLVASGSKVNEQFF. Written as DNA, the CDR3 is TGTGCCAGCAGTTTAGTAGCTAGCGGGAGTAAGGTTAATGAGCAGTTCTTC.

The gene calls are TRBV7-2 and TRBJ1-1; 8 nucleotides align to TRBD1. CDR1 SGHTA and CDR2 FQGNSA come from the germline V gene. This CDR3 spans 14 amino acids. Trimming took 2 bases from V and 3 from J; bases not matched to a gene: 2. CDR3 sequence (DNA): TGTGCCAGCAGCTTAAACAGGGGGGACACTGAAGCTTTCTTT. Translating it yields CASSLNRGDTEAFF.

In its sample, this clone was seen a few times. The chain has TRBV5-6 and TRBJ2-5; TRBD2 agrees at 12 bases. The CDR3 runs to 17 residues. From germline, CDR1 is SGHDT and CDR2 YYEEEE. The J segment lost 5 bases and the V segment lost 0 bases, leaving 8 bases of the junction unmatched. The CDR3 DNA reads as TGTGCCAGCAGCTTGGGGCTAGCGGGAGGGCCTTGGGAGACCCAGTACTTC. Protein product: CASSLGLAGGPWETQYF.

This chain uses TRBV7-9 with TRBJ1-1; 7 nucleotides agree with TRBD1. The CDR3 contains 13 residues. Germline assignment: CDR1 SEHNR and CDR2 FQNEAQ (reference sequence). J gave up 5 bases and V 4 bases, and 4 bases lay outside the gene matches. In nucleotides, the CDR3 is TGTGCCAGCAGCTCCCAGACAGGGACTGAAGCTTTCTTT. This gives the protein CASSSQTGTEAFF. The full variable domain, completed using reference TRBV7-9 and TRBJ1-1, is DTGVSQNPRHKITKRGQNVTFRCDPISEHNRLYWYRQTLGQGPEFLTYFQNEAQLEKSRLLSDRFSAERPKGSFSTLEIQRTEQGDSAMYLCASSSQTGTEAFFGQGTRLTVV.

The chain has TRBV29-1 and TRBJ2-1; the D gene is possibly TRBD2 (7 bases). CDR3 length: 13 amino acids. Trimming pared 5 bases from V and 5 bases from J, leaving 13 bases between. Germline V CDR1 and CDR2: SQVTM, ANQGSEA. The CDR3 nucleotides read TGCAGCGTTACAGGGAGGGGAAACAATGAGCAGTTCTTC. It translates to CSVTGRGNNEQFF.

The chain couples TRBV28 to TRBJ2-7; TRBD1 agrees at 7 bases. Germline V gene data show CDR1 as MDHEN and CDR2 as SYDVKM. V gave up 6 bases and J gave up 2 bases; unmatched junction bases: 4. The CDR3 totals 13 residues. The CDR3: CASSYRGTYEQYF. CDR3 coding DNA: TGTGCCAGCAGCTACAGGGGAACCTACGAGCAGTACTTC.